The entry below gives a single TCR beta chain sequence along with its context. The clone's antigen remains unknown. Base qualities were left out, and no much larger clone turns up one base away. This record comes from a study of immunodeficiency (dated by TCRdb to 2018 to 2020). Background on the whole study: Repertoire analysis was performed to search for VDJ recombination defects and oligoclonality. Paper-wide results and their limitations: Severe oligoclonality, as judged by top-100 and total clonotype frequencies, was observed in patient CD8+ T cells but not in patient CD4+ T cells. V-J pairing and productive entropy in CD4+ T cells appeared similar in patients and controls. In the entropy comparisons of patients against healthy controls, patients were shown as n=3 (open circles), and an effect of thymic development was suggested only as a possibility.

Genomic DNA was extracted with the QIAamp DNA Blood Mini Kit and sent for immunoSEQ repertoire analysis. Multiplex PCR was used to amplify CDR3 regions from a standard amount of genomic DNA template. An Illumina platform was used to sequence the PCR products. Concerning the study's data processing: Alignment of sequences to a reference was performed, and V, D and J gene definitions were taken from IMGT. Closely related sequences were merged by a nearest-neighbor clustering algorithm so that PCR and sequencing errors were removed. V, D and J usage in productive unique and total sequences was analyzed using ImmunoSEQ Analyzer tools and R version 3.6.1. The table comes from immuneACCESS by way of TCRdb, which keeps in-frame sequences with V and J called. Part of the clones is missing from these tables; in studies checked, under half for an unresolved V gene and the rest for unknown reasons. V and J calls and clone size are given by that table; D and trimming were obtained from the DNA. The sample table lists over 2,000 clones, over 75% of them with a count of one. The ten largest clones represent 7% to 10% of the sample.

The germline V gene (reference sequence) supplies CDR1 SGHNT and CDR2 YYREEE. The cysteine opens and the phenylalanine closes a CDR3 of 14 amino acids. Solely the CDR3 DNA is kept, with 42 bases framed from the first base. For this chain, trimming is 6 bases at the V end and 4 bases at the J end, and the number of junction bases without a gene match is 5. Patients had fewer naive CD4 and especially CD8 T cells, with expanded effector memory subpopulations. CD3+CD4+ T cells were sorted from fresh PBMCs before TCR sequencing. The rearrangement joined TRBV5-4 to TRBJ2-5; 11 bases in between match TRBD1. This receptor was taken from a girl aged 5-17 years with POLD1 deficiency. Specimen: CD4+ T cells from blood. CDR3 loop: CASKGQGVGETQYF. Read as DNA, the sequence is TGTGCCAGCAAGGGACAGGGGGTTGGAGAGACCCAGTACTTC.